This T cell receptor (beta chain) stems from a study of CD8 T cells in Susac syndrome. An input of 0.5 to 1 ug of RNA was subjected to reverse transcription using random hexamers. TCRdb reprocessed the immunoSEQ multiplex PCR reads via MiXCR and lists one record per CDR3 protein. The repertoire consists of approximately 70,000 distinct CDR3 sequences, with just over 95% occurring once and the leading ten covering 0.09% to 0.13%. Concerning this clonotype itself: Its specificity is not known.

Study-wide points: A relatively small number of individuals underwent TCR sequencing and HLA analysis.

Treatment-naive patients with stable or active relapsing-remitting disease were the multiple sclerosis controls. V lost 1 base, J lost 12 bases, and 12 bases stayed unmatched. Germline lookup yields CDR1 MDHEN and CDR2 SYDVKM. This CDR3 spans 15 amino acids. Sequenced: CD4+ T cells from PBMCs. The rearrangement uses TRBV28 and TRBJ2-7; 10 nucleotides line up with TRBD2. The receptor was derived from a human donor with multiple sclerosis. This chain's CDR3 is CASSLLPSGGPEAYF. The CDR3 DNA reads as TGTGCCAGCAGTTTATTGCCTAGCGGGGGCCCCGAGGCGTACTTC.